This TCR beta chain was profiled in a study of blood T cell repertoires in COVID-19. In the study overall: T cells, B-cell-depleted T cells, or PBMCs provided the cDNA or gDNA that served as material.

Some clones are missing from TCRdb's copy, which holds only in-frame ones; the method was immunoSEQ multiplex PCR. The repertoire holds 250,000 to 350,000 clones, with over 75% as singletons. Membership in each cohort depended on participant-reported clinical history. Cohort 3 recovery required two negative PCRs, clearance, or symptom resolution. This clone has only one observation. This CDR3 contains 17 residues. V gave up 0 bases and J gave up 5 bases, with 17 bases separating them. Germline lookup yields CDR1 MNHEY and CDR2 SVGEGT. The chain carries TRBV6-2 or TRBV6-3 and TRBJ2-1; tentative D call: TRBD2 (7 bases). This TCR derives from a woman aged 30 to 39 who had recovered from COVID-19. Source material: PBMCs or T cells enriched from blood (not recorded which). CDR3 sequence (DNA): TGTGCCAGCAGTTACTCGAGGCAAAGGGGGGGACACAATGAGCAGTTCTTC. It encodes CASSYSRQRGGHNEQFF.